What follows are 15 T cell receptor beta chains derived from one specimen sequenced in a study of T-cell memory formation after mild COVID-19. A single record per CDR3 protein comes from TCRdb applying MiXCR to the 5' RACE reads. The data hold around 200,000 distinct CDR3 sequences, with roughly 16% observed a single time. The source material was PBMCs or a T cell subset sorted from them (not recorded which). These receptors all stem from an adult woman who had mild COVID-19 (a few samples of this study predate the infection). Cell type and time point are not known.

This clonotype was detected ten times or more. The chain combines TRBV7-3 with TRBJ2-1; 9 bases align to TRBD2. Per germline, CDR1 SGHTA and CDR2 FQGTGA. The CDR3 covers 15 residues. With V trimmed by 5 bases and J by 9 bases, 11 bases remained unmatched. The CDR3 nucleotides read TGTGCCAGCAGCCGTATAGCGGGAGCCTTGATTGAGCAGTTCTTC. Translation: CASSRIAGALIEQFF.

This clonotype occurred a few times. A junction boundary mismatches the germline segment, possibly from a read error. The genes are TRBV5-6 and TRBJ2-2, with TRBD2 matching 7 bases. The CDR3 is made up of 15 amino acids. Germline CDR1 SGHDT, CDR2 YYEEEE. The CDR3 nucleotides are TGTGCCAGCAGCTTGTCCGGGAGGTACACCTGGGAGCTGTTTTTT. This gives the protein CASSLSGRYTWELFF. The complete variable domain, with remaining parts taken from reference TRBV5-6 and TRBJ2-2, reads DAGVTQSPTHLIKTRGQQVTLRCSPKSGHDTVSWYQQALGQGPQFIFQYYEEEERQRGNFPDRFSGHQFPNYSSELNVNALLLGDSALYLCASSLSGRYTWELFFGEGSRLTVL.

There are a few counts of this clonotype. The chain combines TRBV24-1 with TRBJ2-1; tentative D call: TRBD1 (7 bases). CDR1 and CDR2 (germline): KGHDR, SFDVKD. There are 16 residues in the CDR3. V dropped 1 base and J dropped 7 bases, with 16 bases sitting between them. The CDR3 region is CATSDFGQGEANEQFF. The CDR3 bases are TGTGCCACCAGTGATTTTGGGCAGGGGGAGGCAAATGAGCAGTTCTTC.

This clonotype was counted only a few times. The chain employs TRBV12-3 or TRBV12-4 and TRBJ2-1; TRBD2 agrees at 12 bases. V lost 5 bases, J lost 6 bases, and 5 bases stayed unmatched. The CDR3 is made up of 15 amino acids. The CDR3 sequence is CASSLTSGSPNEQFF. CDR3 DNA: TGTGCCAGCAGTCTGACTAGCGGGAGCCCCAATGAGCAGTTCTTC.

The rearrangement joins TRBV6-5 to TRBJ2-7, with a weak D call TRBD1 (6 bases). The CDR3 consists of 15 residues. Trimming stripped 2 bases from V and 2 bases from J, with 13 bases between. Germline CDR1 is MNHEY and CDR2 is SVGAGI. Here the CDR3 reads CASSYTGSGTYEQYF. The CDR3 nucleotides are TGTGCCAGCAGTTACACAGGGAGTGGGACCTACGAGCAGTACTTC.

V usage is TRBV9 and J usage is TRBJ1-3; no reliable D call. Trimming took 3 bases from V and 7 from J, leaving 17 bases between them. CDR1 SGDLS and CDR2 YYNGEE come from the germline V gene. CDR3 length: 15 amino acids. The CDR3 nucleotides are TGTGCCAGCAGCGCCCTTGGAGGAGGCAGGAACACCATATATTTT. Its protein is CASSALGGGRNTIYF.

The chain employs TRBV30 and TRBJ2-4; 8 bases fit TRBD2. Germline V gene sequence: CDR1 GTSNPN, CDR2 SVGIG (reference sequence). After removal of 0 bases from V and 8 bases from J, the junction contained 0 bases not matched to a gene. The CDR3 sequence is 12 residues long. For the CDR3, the DNA is TGTGCCTGGAGTGTTAGCGGGGACATTCAGTACTTC. This translates into CAWSVSGDIQYF.

This clonotype was seen a few times. The rearrangement uses TRBV19 and TRBJ1-1, with 7 bases identical to TRBD1. The CDR3 is 19 amino acids. CDR1 is LNHDA and CDR2 is SQIVND in the germline V gene (reference sequence). Unmatched junction bases numbered 25, after V lost 9 bases and J lost 3 bases. The CDR3 reads CASQSSAQTGKTAYTEAFF. CDR3 DNA sequence: TGTGCCAGCCAATCCTCTGCACAGACAGGGAAAACAGCCTACACTGAAGCTTTCTTT.

This clonotype occurred a few times. The chain has TRBV20-1 and TRBJ2-5; 10 bases align to TRBD2. Germline trimming cut 4 bases from V and 2 bases from J; bases unmatched to any gene: 1. CDR3 length: 13 amino acids. Germline V gives CDR1 DFQATT, CDR2 SNEGSKA (reference sequence). The CDR3 protein is CSAKLAGQETQYF. The CDR3 DNA reads as TGCAGTGCTAAACTAGCGGGGCAAGAGACCCAGTACTTC.

The table lists this clonotype with a few counts. The chain links TRBV2 to TRBJ1-3; TRBD1 matches 7 bases. Germline V gene data show CDR1 as SNHLY and CDR2 as FYNNEI. The trim removed 5 bases at V and 5 bases at J, leaving 9 bases unmatched. CDR3 length equals 15 residues. CDR3 DNA sequence: TGTGCCAGCAGTCAACAGGGGAGCGCAAGAAACACCATATATTTT. Protein product: CASSQQGSARNTIYF.

This clonotype occurred many times. This chain connects TRBV27 to TRBJ2-1, with a possible D match to TRBD2 (6 bases). The germline V and J ends were trimmed by 8 bases and 9 bases, with 26 bases remaining between them. The CDR3 totals 16 residues. In germline, CDR1 is MNHEY, CDR2 SMNVEV (reference sequence). CDR3 sequence reads: CASRPRPGWEAGEQFF. DNA of the CDR3: TGTGCCAGCCGTCCCCGGCCGGGGTGGGAGGCGGGTGAGCAGTTCTTC.

In nucleotides, the CDR3 is TGTGCCAGCAGCTCCCAGGGGGCAGCAACTAATGAAAAACTGTTTTTT. This codes for CASSSQGAATNEKLFF. The chain recombines TRBV11-2 with TRBJ1-4; the match to TRBD1 covers 8 bases. The CDR3 is 16 amino acids. The V and J ends lost 4 bases and 0 bases, in that order; junction bases with no gene match: 4. Germline V lookup: CDR1 SGHAT, CDR2 FQNNGV.

Only a few counts were recorded for this clonotype. This chain links TRBV7-2 with TRBJ2-1, with 10 bases that match TRBD2. Germline loops: CDR1 SGHTA, CDR2 FQGNSA. V gave up 3 bases and J gave up 7 bases; unmatched junction bases: 9. The CDR3 has 16 residues. This CDR3 reads CASSFTGTSVGNEQFF. The DNA for the CDR3 is TGTGCCAGCAGCTTTACCGGGACTAGCGTAGGTAATGAGCAGTTCTTC.

The chain has TRBV5-1 and TRBJ2-5, with TRBD2 identical over 7 bases. This CDR3 has 14 residues. Looked up from germline, CDR1 is SGHRS and CDR2 is YFSETQ. The ends lost 4 bases at V and 3 bases at J; junction bases unmatched: 6. Here the CDR3 reads CASSGGRTKETQYF. Here the CDR3 DNA reads TGCGCCAGCAGCGGCGGGAGAACGAAAGAGACCCAGTACTTC.

This clonotype has only a few counts. The J gene is TRBJ1-1, the V gene TRBV20-1; D unclear. The CDR3 length is 13 residues. The V gene's germline CDR1 is DFQATT and CDR2 SNEGSKA (reference sequence). V lost 3 bases, J lost 3 bases, and 11 bases lay in between. CDR3 bases: TGCAGTGCTAGGGAGGGTGAGGACACTGAAGCTTTCTTT. Translating gives CSAREGEDTEAFF.